The 27 T cell receptor beta chains below all came from one sample that was sequenced in a study of CD8+ T cells in alopecia areata. In each case, RNA was isolated and then reverse transcribed into cDNA as the sequencing template. Clones were read by immunoSEQ multiplex PCR, and TCRdb kept only the in-frame ones, dropping some. The repertoire has around 150,000 clones, 55% of them found once; the top ten carry about 4.9%. Sequencing was carried out using CD4+ T cells sorted from blood. These receptor sequences come from a human donor in good health.

This clone was found a few times. The rearrangement uses TRBV7-9 and TRBJ2-1, with a possible D match to TRBD2 (6 bases). The CDR3 sequence is 14 residues long. Germline assignment: CDR1 SEHNR and CDR2 FQNEAQ (reference sequence). The ends were cut back, 5 bases at V and 4 bases at J, with 12 bases in the middle. The CDR3 bases are TGTGCCAGCAGCAGATCTAGCGAGTACAATGAGCAGTTCTTC. Its translation is CASSRSSEYNEQFF.

The chain employs TRBV7-9 and TRBJ2-7, with 10 nucleotides matching TRBD1. The V and J ends lost 5 bases and 5 bases, in that order; junction bases with no gene match: 6. CDR3 length: 14 amino acids. Germline CDR1 is SEHNR and CDR2 is FQNEAQ (reference sequence). The CDR3 is CASSPPGQGHEQYF. In DNA, the CDR3 is TGTGCCAGCAGCCCTCCGGGACAGGGGCACGAGCAGTACTTC.

A few counts support this clone. The V and J genes are TRBV19 and TRBJ2-2, with 10 bases that match TRBD2. Germline V gene lookup returns CDR1 LNHDA and CDR2 SQIVND (reference sequence). CDR3 size: 17 residues. V trimming: 3 bases; J trimming: 5 bases; junction bases outside the gene matches: 9. The CDR3 DNA reads as TGTGCCAGTAGTATTACCAGCGGGAGGGTAGGGACCGGGGAGCTGTTTTTT. It specifies CASSITSGRVGTGELFF. Full variable domain (outside the CDR3, taken from reference TRBV19 and TRBJ2-2): DGGITQSPKYLFRKEGQNVTLSCEQNLNHDAMYWYRQDPGQGLRLIYYSQIVNDFQKGDIAEGYSVSREKKESFPLTVTSAQKNPTAFYLCASSITSGRVGTGELFFGEGSRLTVL.

The chain uses TRBV5-1 and TRBJ2-5, with no clear D. The CDR3 runs to 15 residues. The germline V gene encodes CDR1 SGHRS and CDR2 YFSETQ. The V gene lost 4 bases and the J gene lost 0 bases, with 13 bases spanning the gap. CDR3 bases: TGCGCCAGCAGCCCTAGAATTGGACACCAAGAGACCCAGTACTTC. The encoded protein is CASSPRIGHQETQYF.

V gene TRBV30 combines with J gene TRBJ2-7; D may be TRBD2 (5 bases). Trimming pared 8 bases from V and 6 bases from J, leaving 17 bases between. CDR1 and CDR2 (germline): GTSNPN, SVGIG (reference sequence). The CDR3 is made up of 12 amino acids. CDR3 sequence (DNA): TGTGCCCTCTCCAAGGGAGCGCGCGAGCAGTACTTC. Protein sequence: CALSKGAREQYF. Using reference TRBV30 and TRBJ2-7 for the parts outside the CDR3, the full variable domain is SQTIHQWPATLVQPVGSPLSLECTVEGTSNPNLYWYRQAAGRGLQLLFYSVGIGQISSEVPQNLSASRPQDRQFILSSKKLLLSDSGFYLCALSKGAREQYFGPGTRLTVT.

This clone has only a few counts. The gene calls are TRBV29-1 and TRBJ2-6; D possibly corresponds to TRBD1 (6 bases). From germline, CDR1 is SQVTM and CDR2 ANQGSEA. V lost 4 bases to trimming and J lost 0 bases, with 10 bases between them. This CDR3 region has 15 residues. In DNA, the CDR3 is TGCAGCGTTGCCGAAGGGGGCTCTGGGGCCAACGTCCTGACTTTC. Amino acid sequence: CSVAEGGSGANVLTF.

This clone was seen a handful of times. The chain has TRBV29-1 and TRBJ2-2; D ambiguous. V lost 3 bases and J lost 5, with 10 bases in between. CDR1 and CDR2 from the germline V gene are SQVTM and ANQGSEA. CDR3 length: 13 residues. This chain's CDR3 is CSVDPQHTGELFF. The CDR3 nucleotides read TGCAGCGTTGACCCCCAACATACCGGGGAGCTGTTTTTT.

The chain employs TRBV29-1 and TRBJ2-3; 8 bases align to TRBD1. Germline V lookup: CDR1 SQVTM, CDR2 ANQGSEA. This CDR3 contains 12 residues. V lost 7 bases, J lost 8 bases, and 8 bases stayed unmatched. CDR3 protein: CSAELQGATQYF. CDR3 coding DNA: TGCAGCGCCGAGCTCCAGGGGGCTACGCAGTATTTT.

The J gene is TRBJ1-5, the V gene TRBV6-5, with D unclear. Trimming took off 6 bases at V and 9 bases at J, with 15 bases between the two ends. Germline CDR1 MNHEY, CDR2 SVGAGI. The length of the CDR3 is 13 residues. CDR3 DNA sequence: TGTGCCAGCAGCCCCGAGGGCCTCGGGCCCCAGCATTTT. This encodes CASSPEGLGPQHF.

This clone was detected only a few times. The gene calls are TRBV10-3 and TRBJ2-3; D gene uncertain. Trimming removed 6 bases from V and 0 bases from J, with 4 bases in between. CDR3 length: 12 residues. Germline values: CDR1 ENHRY, CDR2 SYGVKD. The CDR3 protein is CAIRTSTDTQYF. CDR3 nucleotides: TGTGCCATCAGGACTAGCACAGATACGCAGTATTTT.

This clone was counted between two and nine times. The chain joins TRBV10-3 to TRBJ1-1, with D uncertain. Germline loops: CDR1 ENHRY, CDR2 SYGVKD. The CDR3 runs 12 residues. V was clipped by 9 bases and J by 5 bases, with 13 bases between them. The CDR3 sequence: CAIREIGTEAFF. CDR3 sequence (DNA): TGTGCCATAAGGGAAATTGGAACTGAAGCTTTCTTT.

The chain is built from TRBV6-5 and TRBJ2-7; TRBD1 or TRBD2 may be the D gene (5 bases each). Germline V gives CDR1 MNHEY, CDR2 SVGAGI. V was cut by 5 bases and J by 3 bases, with 14 bases left in between. This CDR3 spans 14 amino acids. The CDR3 DNA reads as TGTGCCAGCAGTCGTACGGGACGGCGCTACGAGCAGTACTTC. Encoded protein: CASSRTGRRYEQYF.

J is TRBJ1-1 and V is TRBV30; D is unclear. Trimming removed 5 bases from V and 1 base from J, with 14 bases in between. Germline V gene sequence: CDR1 GTSNPN, CDR2 SVGIG (reference sequence). The CDR3 totals 14 residues. CDR3 loop: CAWDRFSRNTEAFF. CDR3 DNA: TGTGCCTGGGATAGGTTCTCTAGGAACACTGAAGCTTTCTTT.

For the CDR3, the DNA is TGCGCCAGCGATCGGACAGGAACCTACAATGAGCAGTTCTTC. Its translation: CASDRTGTYNEQFF. The V gene is TRBV5-1, the J gene TRBJ2-1, with 7 bases lining up with TRBD1. V dropped 7 bases and J dropped 2; count of bases not matched to a gene: 6. The CDR3 covers 14 residues. Germline assignment: CDR1 SGHRS and CDR2 YFSETQ.

The J gene is TRBJ2-2, the V gene TRBV5-1; a possible D gene is TRBD1 (5 bases). The CDR3 runs 16 residues. Germline values: CDR1 SGHRS, CDR2 YFSETQ. V lost 0 bases to trimming and J lost 4 bases, with 13 bases between them. DNA for the CDR3: TGCGCCAGCAGCTTGGGGGCAGGGCCCAGCACCGGGGAGCTGTTTTTT. Amino acid sequence: CASSLGAGPSTGELFF.

The chain is built from TRBV7-9 and TRBJ1-1; tentative D call: TRBD1 (6 bases). The germline V gene encodes CDR1 SEHNR and CDR2 FQNEAQ (reference sequence). V lost 5 bases to trimming and J lost 5 bases, with 18 bases between them. The CDR3 totals 15 residues. The chain's CDR3 is CASSPRQADRTEAFF. Written as DNA, the CDR3 is TGTGCCAGCAGCCCGAGACAGGCCGATAGGACTGAAGCTTTCTTT.

This chain joins TRBV4-1 and TRBJ2-7; 8 bases agree with TRBD1. Germline V gene sequence: CDR1 MGHRA, CDR2 YSYEKL. With 1 base clipped from V and 2 bases from J, the junction kept 1 base outside the gene matches. The CDR3 covers 14 residues. CDR3 coding DNA: TGCGCCAGCAGCCAAGGGACAGGGACCTACGAGCAGTACTTC. Protein sequence: CASSQGTGTYEQYF.

This clone was observed a handful of times. This CDR3 is CASSIPRDRSNEQFF. For the CDR3, the DNA is TGTGCCAGTAGTATACCCCGGGACAGGAGCAATGAGCAGTTCTTC. The chain has TRBV19 and TRBJ2-1, with 8 bases matching TRBD1. J lost 6 bases, V lost 2 bases, and 6 bases had no gene match. Germline V gives CDR1 LNHDA, CDR2 SQIVND (reference sequence). This CDR3 is 15 amino acids long.

The table lists this clone with a few counts. CDR3 in DNA: TGTGCCATCCGGCGGAATGAGAACACCGGGGAGCTGTTTTTT. It is translated as CAIRRNENTGELFF. The V and J genes are TRBV10-3 and TRBJ2-2; D is ambiguous. CDR3 length equals 14 residues. Germline values: CDR1 ENHRY, CDR2 SYGVKD. The V gene lost 8 bases and the J gene lost 1 base, with 11 bases spanning the gap.

This clone was picked up a small number of times. V is TRBV7-2 and J is TRBJ2-3; 14 bases match TRBD2. J was trimmed by 3 bases and V by 10 bases; bases with no gene match: 6. This CDR3 has 15 residues. Germline V gene sequence: CDR1 SGHTA, CDR2 FQGNSA. The CDR3 bases are TGTGCCACCAAGAGGACTAGCGGGAGGACAGATACGCAGTATTTT. Translating gives CATKRTSGRTDTQYF.

The chain uses TRBV18 and TRBJ2-5; the match to TRBD1 covers 8 bases. V shed 5 bases, J shed 11 bases, and the junction held 10 bases outside the gene matches. The CDR3 runs to 13 residues. Germline CDR1 and CDR2: KGHSH and LQKENI. CDR3 loop: CASSEQGAEEQYF. The CDR3 nucleotides are TGTGCCAGCTCAGAGCAGGGGGCAGAGGAGCAGTACTTC.

This clone was counted only a few times. This chain connects TRBV7-9 to TRBJ2-7; 7 bases map to TRBD2. In germline, CDR1 is SEHNR, CDR2 FQNEAQ (reference sequence). J gave up 4 bases and V 5 bases, and 8 bases lay outside the gene matches. The CDR3 runs 14 residues. The CDR3 bases are TGTGCCAGCAGCCAGGGCGGGAGCCAGTACGAGCAGTACTTC. This encodes CASSQGGSQYEQYF.

In its sample, this clone was seen once. The junction differs from germline at one of its ends, possibly a read error. The J gene is TRBJ2-1, the V gene TRBV5-6; no firm D call. In germline, CDR1 is SGHDT, CDR2 YYEEEE. CDR3 length: 12 amino acids. The chain's CDR3 is CVSSSWTGEQFF. The CDR3 DNA sequence: TGTGTCAGCAGCTCCTGGACCGGGGAGCAGTTCTTC. The whole variable domain, remainder taken from reference TRBV5-6 and TRBJ2-1, is DAGVTQSPTHLIKTRGQQVTLRCSPKSGHDTVSWYQQALGQGPQFIFQYYEEEERQRGNFPDRFSGHQFPNYSSELNVNALLLGDSALYLCVSSSWTGEQFFGPGTRLTVL.

The chain recombines TRBV4-1 with TRBJ1-1; 7 bases line up with TRBD1. Looked up from germline, CDR1 is MGHRA and CDR2 is YSYEKL. The CDR3 is 15 amino acids. V dropped 1 base and J dropped 5; count of bases not matched to a gene: 7. CDR3 loop: CASSQGEGAKTEAFF. CDR3 DNA sequence: TGCGCCAGCAGCCAAGGGGAGGGGGCGAAAACTGAAGCTTTCTTT.

This chain connects TRBV29-1 to TRBJ2-5; D is perhaps TRBD2 (5 bases). The germline V gene encodes CDR1 SQVTM and CDR2 ANQGSEA. V lost 6 bases and J lost 0, with 17 bases in between. This CDR3 has 15 residues. The CDR3 spells CSVLGPGTYQETQYF. As DNA, the CDR3 is TGCAGCGTCCTAGGGCCGGGAACGTACCAAGAGACCCAGTACTTC.

V and J are TRBV29-1 and TRBJ2-7, with 7 bases identical to TRBD1. Germline CDR1 reads SQVTM; CDR2 reads ANQGSEA. The CDR3 totals 14 residues. The junction had 7 bases not matched to a gene; V was cut back by 4 bases and J by 1 base. The CDR3 region is CSVGTGQRSYEQYF. The CDR3 DNA sequence: TGCAGCGTTGGAACGGGACAGCGATCCTACGAGCAGTACTTC.

On this clone: This sample includes further DNA sequences coding for the same CDR3. CDR3 loop: CSVASGETQYF. CDR3 bases: TGCAGCGTTGCGTCTGGCGAGACCCAGTACTTC. The rearrangement links TRBV29-1 to TRBJ2-5; D ambiguous. V gave up 4 bases and J gave up 5 bases, with 8 bases separating them. Looked up from germline, CDR1 is SQVTM and CDR2 is ANQGSEA. The CDR3 sequence is 11 residues long. The full variable domain, completed using reference TRBV29-1 and TRBJ2-5, is SAVISQKPSRDICQRGTSLTIQCQVDSQVTMMFWYRQQPGQSLTLIATANQGSEATYESGFVIDKFPISRPNLTFSTLTVSNMSPEDSSIYLCSVASGETQYFGPGTRLLVL.